This T cell receptor (beta chain) was identified in a study of T cell responses to AZD1222 COVID-19 vaccine. There are 12 residues in the CDR3. Trimming pared 1 base from V and 4 bases from J, leaving 8 bases between. The germline V gene encodes CDR1 GTSNPN and CDR2 SVGIG (reference sequence). In regard to this clone: What it recognizes is unknown.

The protocol was immunoSEQ multiplex PCR, while the TCRdb copy is restricted to in-frame clones and leaves out a portion. The data contain more than 95,000 clones, 80% to 95% of them singletons. Study conclusions and caveats: The study found Spike-specific TCR breadth and depth rose after two AZD1222 doses. A reported finding is that nearly half of spike-specific TCRs target unmutated variant regions.

The gene calls are TRBV30 and TRBJ2-7; D is ambiguous. Sequenced here: peripheral blood, sampled on day 0 of AZD1222 vaccination. The clonotype comes from an adult in good health. This CDR3 is CAWSADMYEQYF. Written as DNA, the CDR3 is TGTGCCTGGAGTGCCGACATGTACGAGCAGTACTTC.